Presented here are 7 T cell receptor beta chains from one specimen sequenced in a study of blood T cell repertoires in COVID-19 (dated by TCRdb to 2018 to 2020). Receptor libraries were prepared by the immunoSEQ multiplex PCR assay. This immuneACCESS table, as held by TCRdb, lists in-frame sequences with V and J called but not all clones. Of the missing ones, under half trace to an unresolved V gene in checked studies; the others have no known cause. The table for this sample lists about 310,000 clones; 90% of them were counted only once. The biggest ten clones account for around 0.97% of the sample. The sequenced sample was peripheral blood. The receptors here all came from a woman aged 40 to 50 with COVID-19, enrolled during active disease.

Note on this clone: This CDR3 is also generated by other DNA sequences in the sample. This chain joins TRBV27 and TRBJ1-3; D unclear. V lost 5 bases and J 0 bases, leaving 11 bases between the germline ends. CDR3 size: 15 residues. Germline CDR1 is MNHEY and CDR2 is SMNVEV (reference sequence). The CDR3 region is CASSLGGSSGNTIYF. The DNA of the CDR3 is TGTGCCAGCAGTCTCGGAGGGAGCTCTGGAAACACCATATATTTT.

The rearrangement uses TRBV27 and TRBJ2-1; TRBD2 might be the D (6 bases). The V and J ends lost 0 bases and 8 bases respectively, with 20 bases between them. The germline V gene encodes CDR1 MNHEY and CDR2 SMNVEV (reference sequence). The CDR3 covers 17 residues. CDR3 sequence: CASSLSPFPTSSDEQFF. The CDR3 coding sequence is TGTGCCAGCAGTTTATCCCCATTTCCTACTAGCTCTGATGAGCAGTTCTTC.

The rearrangement uses TRBV6-2 or TRBV6-3 and TRBJ1-6, with D possibly being TRBD1 (6 bases). The CDR3 loop spans 18 amino acids. Germline CDR1 MNHEY, CDR2 SVGEGT. V was pared by 5 bases and J by 1 base, with 18 bases between. CDR3 sequence (DNA): TGTGCCAGCAGTCTGATGGGACAATCTTTGTCCTATAATTCACCCCTCCACTTT. It codes for CASSLMGQSLSYNSPLHF.

The chain combines TRBV5-4 with TRBJ1-2; tentative D call: TRBD1 (6 bases). Looked up from germline, CDR1 is SGHNT and CDR2 is YYREEE (reference sequence). V lost 1 base and J 4 bases, leaving 14 bases between the germline ends. This CDR3 spans 15 amino acids. For the CDR3, the DNA is TGTGCCAGCAGCTTGTCGACAGGAGCCCCCTATGGCTACACCTTC. Protein sequence: CASSLSTGAPYGYTF.

The chain uses TRBV7-2 and TRBJ1-2; 9 nucleotides line up with TRBD1. Germline CDR1 and CDR2: SGHTA and FQGNSA. The ends lost 5 bases at V and 3 bases at J; junction bases unmatched: 13. The CDR3 is made up of 17 amino acids. The CDR3 nucleotides read TGTGCCAGCAGCCTGTCACCGGGACAGGGCCGTTACTATGGCTACACCTTC. This codes for CASSLSPGQGRYYGYTF.

The genes are TRBV9 and TRBJ2-1; unclear D gene. The germline V and J ends were trimmed by 4 bases and 1 base, with 18 bases remaining between them. The germline V gene has CDR1 SGDLS and CDR2 YYNGEE. CDR3 length: 17 residues. The CDR3 sequence: CASSPTVGSQSYNEQFF. CDR3 DNA sequence: TGTGCCAGCAGCCCAACGGTCGGCTCACAGTCCTACAATGAGCAGTTCTTC.

The genes are TRBV9 and TRBJ2-1; 7 bases match TRBD2. The CDR3 covers 16 residues. From germline, CDR1 is SGDLS and CDR2 YYNGEE. J lost 6 bases, V lost 0 bases, and 9 bases had no gene match. In DNA, the CDR3 is TGTGCCAGCAGCGTAGTCTGGGCGGGAGTCCTCAATGAGCAGTTCTTC. Its protein product is CASSVVWAGVLNEQFF.